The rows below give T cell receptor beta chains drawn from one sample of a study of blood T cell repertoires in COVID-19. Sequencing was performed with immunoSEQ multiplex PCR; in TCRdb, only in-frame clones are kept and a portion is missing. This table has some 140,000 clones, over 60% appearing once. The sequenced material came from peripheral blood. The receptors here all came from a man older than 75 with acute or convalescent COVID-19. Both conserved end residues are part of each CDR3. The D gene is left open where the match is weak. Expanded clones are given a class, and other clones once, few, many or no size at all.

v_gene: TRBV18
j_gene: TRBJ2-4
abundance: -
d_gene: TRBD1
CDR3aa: CASSPTGQTKNIQYF
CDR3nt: TGTGCCAGCTCACCGACGGGACAGACCAAAAACATTCAGTACTTC

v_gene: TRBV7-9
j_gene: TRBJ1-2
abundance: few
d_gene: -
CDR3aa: CASSLERTRPTYTF
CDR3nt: TGTGCCAGCAGCTTAGAACGGACAAGGCCGACCTACACCTTC

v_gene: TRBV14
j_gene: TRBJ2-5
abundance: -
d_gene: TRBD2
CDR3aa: CASSQELAGALQETQYF
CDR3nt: TGTGCCAGCAGCCAAGAGCTAGCGGGGGCCCTTCAAGAGACCCAGTACTTC

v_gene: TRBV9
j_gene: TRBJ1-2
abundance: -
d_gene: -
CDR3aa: CASSVDRDYYGYTF
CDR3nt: TGTGCCAGCAGCGTAGACAGGGATTACTATGGCTACACCTTC

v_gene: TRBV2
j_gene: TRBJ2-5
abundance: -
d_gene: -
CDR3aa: CASSVTRSQETQYF
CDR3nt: TGTGCCAGCAGTGTAACTAGAAGTCAAGAGACCCAGTACTTC

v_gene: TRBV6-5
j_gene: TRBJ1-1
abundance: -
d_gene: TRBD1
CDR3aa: CASRPPGQGNTEAFF
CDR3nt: TGTGCCAGCAGGCCACCGGGACAGGGGAACACTGAAGCTTTCTTT

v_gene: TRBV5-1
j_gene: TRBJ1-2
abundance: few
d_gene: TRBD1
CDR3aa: CASGTGDGYTF
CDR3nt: TGCGCCAGCGGGACAGGGGATGGCTACACCTTC

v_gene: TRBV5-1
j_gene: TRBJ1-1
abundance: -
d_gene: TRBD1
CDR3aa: CASSLAAGGTEAFF
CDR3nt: TGCGCCAGCAGCTTGGCCGCAGGGGGCACTGAAGCTTTCTTT

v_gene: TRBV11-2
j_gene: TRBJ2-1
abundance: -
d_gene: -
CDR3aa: CASSLARAGASYNEQFF
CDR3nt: TGTGCCAGCAGCTTGGCCCGAGCAGGGGCTTCCTACAATGAGCAGTTCTTC

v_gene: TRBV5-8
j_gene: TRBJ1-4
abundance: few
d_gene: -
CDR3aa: CASSQREGSEKLFF
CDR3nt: TGTGCCAGCAGCCAAAGGGAGGGGAGTGAAAAACTGTTTTTT

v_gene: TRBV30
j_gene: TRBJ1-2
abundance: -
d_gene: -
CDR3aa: CAWSEGWGDGYTF
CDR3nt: TGTGCCTGGAGTGAGGGGTGGGGGGATGGCTACACCTTC

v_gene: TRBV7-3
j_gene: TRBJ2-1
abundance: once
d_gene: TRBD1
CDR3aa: CASSPSDRGGDNEQFF
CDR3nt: TGTGCCAGCAGCCCCTCAGACAGGGGGGGAGACAATGAGCAGTTCTTC

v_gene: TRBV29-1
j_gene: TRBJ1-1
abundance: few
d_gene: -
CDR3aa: CSARYYGNTEAFF
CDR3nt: TGCAGCGCTCGCTATTATGGGAACACTGAAGCTTTCTTT

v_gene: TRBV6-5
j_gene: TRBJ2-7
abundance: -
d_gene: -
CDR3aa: CASSYSQTDWTYEQYF
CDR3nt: TGTGCCAGCAGTTACTCGCAGACAGACTGGACCTACGAGCAGTACTTC

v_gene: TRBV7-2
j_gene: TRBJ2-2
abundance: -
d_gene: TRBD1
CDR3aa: CASRKGQMLITGELFF
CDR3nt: TGTGCCAGCAGGAAGGGACAGATGTTGATCACCGGGGAGCTGTTTTTT

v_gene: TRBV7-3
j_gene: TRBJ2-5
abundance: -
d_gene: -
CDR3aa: CASSLTPLGTQYF
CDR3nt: TGTGCCAGCAGCTTAACCCCGCTAGGAACCCAGTACTTC

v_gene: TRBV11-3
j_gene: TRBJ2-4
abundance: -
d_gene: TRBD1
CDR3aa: CASSLARARQGPENIQYF
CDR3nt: TGTGCCAGCAGCTTGGCCCGCGCAAGACAGGGGCCCGAAAACATTCAGTACTTC

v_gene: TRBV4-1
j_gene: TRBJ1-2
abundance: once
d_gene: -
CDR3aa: CASSPSGRGYTF
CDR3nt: TGCGCCAGCAGCCCCTCAGGCCGCGGCTACACCTTC

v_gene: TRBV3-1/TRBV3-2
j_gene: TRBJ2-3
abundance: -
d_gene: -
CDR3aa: CASSQVDTGTDTQYF
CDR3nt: TGTGCCAGCAGCCAAGTCGACACGGGCACAGATACGCAGTATTTT

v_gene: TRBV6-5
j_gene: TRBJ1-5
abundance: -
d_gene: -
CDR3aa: CASSYGPDGSNQPQHF
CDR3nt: TGTGCCAGCAGCTACGGCCCAGACGGGAGCAATCAGCCCCAGCATTTT

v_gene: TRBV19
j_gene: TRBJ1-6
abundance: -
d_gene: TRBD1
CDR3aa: CASRADRGRGASPLHF
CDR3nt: TGTGCCAGTAGAGCGGACAGGGGAAGAGGGGCCTCACCCCTCCACTTT

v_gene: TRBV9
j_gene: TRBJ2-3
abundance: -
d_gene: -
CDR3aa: CASSVDTAADTQYF
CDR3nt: TGTGCCAGCAGCGTAGATACAGCTGCCGATACGCAGTATTTT

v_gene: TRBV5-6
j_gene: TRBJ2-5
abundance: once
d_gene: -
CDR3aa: CASSLDRETQYF
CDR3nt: TGTGCCAGCAGCTTGGACAGAGAGACCCAGTACTTC

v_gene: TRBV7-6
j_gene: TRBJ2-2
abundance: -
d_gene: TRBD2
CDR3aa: CASSLELRGGSTGELFF
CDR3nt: TGTGCCAGCAGCTTAGAGTTGCGGGGGGGGTCCACCGGGGAGCTGTTTTTT

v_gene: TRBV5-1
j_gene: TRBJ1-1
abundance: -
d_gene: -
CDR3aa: CASSLTGANTEAFF
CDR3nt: TGCGCCAGCAGCTTGACAGGCGCTAACACTGAAGCTTTCTTT

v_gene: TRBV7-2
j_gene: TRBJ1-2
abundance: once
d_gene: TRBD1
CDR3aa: CASKPGGLYGYTF
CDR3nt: TGTGCCAGCAAACCAGGGGGACTCTATGGCTACACCTTC

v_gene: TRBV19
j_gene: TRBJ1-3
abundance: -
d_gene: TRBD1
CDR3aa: CASARTGAGNTIYF
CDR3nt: TGTGCCAGTGCCAGGACAGGGGCCGGAAACACCATATATTTT

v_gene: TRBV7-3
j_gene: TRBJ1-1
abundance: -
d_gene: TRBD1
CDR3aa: CASSFNPGGTGGRNTEAFF
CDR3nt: TGTGCCAGCAGCTTCAACCCCGGAGGGACAGGGGGACGGAACACTGAAGCTTTCTTT

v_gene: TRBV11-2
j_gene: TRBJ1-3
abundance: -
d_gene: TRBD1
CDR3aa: CASSLDHRGGNTIYF
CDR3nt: TGTGCCAGCAGCTTAGACCACAGGGGTGGAAACACCATATATTTT

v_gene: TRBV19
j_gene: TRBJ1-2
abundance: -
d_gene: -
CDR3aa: CASRKGGSDNYGYTF
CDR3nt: TGTGCCAGTAGAAAAGGAGGGTCCGATAACTATGGCTACACCTTC

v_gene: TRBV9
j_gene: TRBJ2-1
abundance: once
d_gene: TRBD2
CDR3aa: CASSPLAGGYNNEQFF
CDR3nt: TGTGCCAGCAGCCCCTTAGCGGGGGGCTACAACAATGAGCAGTTCTTC

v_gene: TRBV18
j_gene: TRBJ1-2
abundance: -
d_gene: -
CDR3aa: CASSPGREYGYTF
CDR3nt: TGTGCCAGCTCACCAGGGCGGGAGTATGGCTACACCTTC

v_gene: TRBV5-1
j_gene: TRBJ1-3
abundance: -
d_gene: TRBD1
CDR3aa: CASGTGQERNTIYF
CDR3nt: TGCGCCAGCGGCACGGGACAGGAAAGAAACACCATATATTTT